This T cell receptor (beta chain) was identified during a study of shared clonotypes between healthy human individuals. Overall study: For every donor, three CD4 naive, three CD4 memory, two CD8 naive and one CD8 memory plates were used.

Using immunoSEQ multiplex PCR, the repertoire was profiled, and TCRdb retains in-frame clones only, with some absent. Of under 2,500,000 clones listed, 90% to 97% were seen once; the top ten hold 0.1% to 0.15%. This clone occurred once. The same CDR3 is also encoded by other DNA sequences in this sample. The CDR3 has 12 amino acids. Germline CDR1 SGHRS, CDR2 YFSETQ. V was cut by 3 bases and J by 4 bases, with 7 bases left in between. The chain has TRBV5-1 and TRBJ2-5, with D unresolved. This sequence originates from a man between 18 and 35 years old in good health. Sequenced input: naive CD4+ T cells sorted from blood. Documented subset: CD45RA+ positively selected. CDR3 loop: CASSWAGETQYF. The CDR3 DNA reads TGCGCCAGCAGCTGGGCTGGAGAGACCCAGTACTTC.